Below, 22 T cell receptor beta chains from the same sample are listed, as sequenced in a study of cytomegalovirus exposure and HLA in healthy donors. PCR employed 60 Vbeta and 13 Jbeta primers. Assay used: immunoSEQ multiplex PCR; TCRdb lists only in-frame clones, some missing. The table lists some 160,000 clones, around three quarters of them singletons, with under 7.5% in the top ten. Sequenced material: PBMCs. The receptors shown here come from a man in his forties in good health and CMV-seronegative.

Only one count was recorded for this clone. The chain's CDR3 is CAWSAVDNEQFF. CDR3 in DNA: TGTGCCTGGAGTGCAGTGGACAATGAGCAGTTCTTC. This chain uses TRBV30 with TRBJ2-1, with D uncertain. V lost 1 base to trimming and J lost 5 bases, with 6 bases between them. This CDR3 contains 12 residues. Germline V gene data show CDR1 as GTSNPN and CDR2 as SVGIG (reference sequence).

V gene TRBV6-5 combines with J gene TRBJ1-1, with D possibly being TRBD1 (5 bases). CDR3 length: 14 residues. CDR1 is MNHEY and CDR2 is SVGAGI in the germline V gene. Trimming removed 5 bases from V and 3 bases from J, with 13 bases in between. The CDR3: CASSRGDRHTEAFF. Here the CDR3 DNA reads TGTGCCAGCAGTCGGGGGGATCGGCACACTGAAGCTTTCTTT.

The J gene is TRBJ1-1, the V gene TRBV4-3; 7 positions match TRBD1. This CDR3 comprises 14 residues. CDR1 and CDR2 (germline): LGHNA, YSLEER. Trimming took 0 bases from V and 8 from J; bases not matched to a gene: 6. The CDR3 region is CASSQDEGGSEAFF. In DNA form, the CDR3 reads TGCGCCAGCAGCCAAGATGAAGGGGGCTCCGAAGCTTTCTTT.

J is TRBJ2-5 and V is TRBV11-3, with TRBD1 matching 7 bases. After removal of 5 bases from V and 5 bases from J, the junction contained 5 bases not matched to a gene. Germline-derived CDR1 and CDR2 are SGHNT and YENEEA. This CDR3 region has 13 residues. The CDR3 DNA is TGTGCCAGCAGCCAAGGACAGGTTGAGACCCAGTACTTC. Translating gives CASSQGQVETQYF.

The V gene is TRBV7-2, the J gene TRBJ2-7; 7 nucleotides agree with TRBD1. J lost 4 bases, V lost 0 bases, and 9 bases had no gene match. Germline V gene lookup returns CDR1 SGHTA and CDR2 FQGNSA. CDR3 length: 16 amino acids. The CDR3 nucleotides are TGTGCCAGCAGCTTAGCGACAGGGACGGTCTATTACGAGCAGTACTTC. It encodes CASSLATGTVYYEQYF.

The CDR3 spells CASSLLPGLAGVGGELFF. DNA for the CDR3: TGTGCCAGCAGTTTACTCCCCGGGCTAGCGGGAGTAGGCGGGGAGCTGTTTTTT. The V gene is TRBV27, the J gene TRBJ2-2; 10 bases fit TRBD2. V was clipped by 2 bases and J by 7 bases; unmatched bases: 13. Per germline, CDR1 MNHEY and CDR2 SMNVEV (reference sequence). The CDR3 consists of 18 residues.

The chain joins TRBV5-1 to TRBJ2-7; 11 positions agree with TRBD2. The junction had 4 bases not matched to a gene; V was cut back by 2 bases and J by 3 bases. This CDR3 region has 15 residues. Germline assignment: CDR1 SGHRS and CDR2 YFSETQ. CDR3 sequence reads: CASSFLTSGSYEQYF. The CDR3 DNA reads as TGCGCCAGCAGCTTCTTAACTAGCGGGAGCTACGAGCAGTACTTC.

J is TRBJ1-2 and V is TRBV25-1; D is possibly TRBD1 (5 bases). The germline V and J ends were trimmed by 2 bases and 4 bases, with 11 bases remaining between them. CDR3 size: 14 residues. Germline V lookup: CDR1 MGHDK, CDR2 SYGVNS. This CDR3 reads CASSEPNRSYGYTF. The CDR3 DNA sequence: TGTGCCAGCAGTGAACCAAACAGGTCCTATGGCTACACCTTC.

The chain combines TRBV6-1 with TRBJ2-7, with TRBD1 as a possible D gene (5 bases). This CDR3 spans 12 amino acids. The V end lost 7 bases, the J end lost 4 bases, and 11 bases lay between the germline ends. In germline, CDR1 is MNHNS, CDR2 SASEGT. The CDR3 DNA sequence: TGTGCCAGCACCAAGACAGAATACGAGCAGTACTTC. Protein sequence: CASTKTEYEQYF.

The V call is TRBV4-3, the J call TRBJ2-2; a possible D gene is TRBD1 (5 bases). V dropped 0 bases and J dropped 4 bases, with 15 bases sitting between them. Germline V gene lookup returns CDR1 LGHNA and CDR2 YSLEER. The CDR3 covers 17 residues. CDR3 sequence reads: CASSQDRGDSLTGELFF. In DNA form, the CDR3 reads TGCGCCAGCAGCCAAGATCGTGGCGACAGTCTCACCGGGGAGCTGTTTTTT.

This clone came up once. The chain joins TRBV11-3 to TRBJ1-1; TRBD1 might be the D (6 bases). Germline CDR1 reads SGHNT; CDR2 reads YENEEA. The CDR3 contains 14 residues. Trimming cost V 2 bases and J 2 bases, with 9 bases left between them. CDR3 sequence: CASSLQGGNTEAFF. The CDR3 DNA reads as TGTGCCAGCAGCTTACAAGGGGGAAACACTGAAGCTTTCTTT. Full variable domain (outside the CDR3, taken from reference TRBV11-3 and TRBJ1-1): EAGVVQSPRYKIIEKKQPVAFWCNPISGHNTLYWYLQNLGQGPELLIRYENEEAVDDSQLPKDRFSAERLKGVDSTLKIQPAELGDSAVYLCASSLQGGNTEAFFGQGTRLTVV.

In its sample, this clone was seen once. V usage is TRBV7-2 and J usage is TRBJ2-7; D remains ambiguous. CDR1 and CDR2 (germline): SGHTA, FQGNSA. V was clipped by 0 bases and J by 7 bases, with 13 bases between them. This CDR3 region has 14 residues. In nucleotides, the CDR3 is TGTGCCAGCAGCTTAGCGGTCAATACGGTTGAGCAGTACTTC. Protein sequence: CASSLAVNTVEQYF.

This chain links TRBV6-4 with TRBJ2-1; D remains ambiguous. This CDR3 contains 15 residues. Trimming shortened V by 4 bases and J by 6 bases, and 16 bases separated the two germline ends. Germline values: CDR1 MRHNA, CDR2 SNTAGT. The CDR3 loop reads CASSASAPSINEQFF. CDR3 DNA: TGTGCCAGCAGTGCCTCCGCCCCTTCTATCAATGAGCAGTTCTTC.

The chain has TRBV5-1 and TRBJ2-3; D may be TRBD1 (5 bases). Germline V gives CDR1 SGHRS, CDR2 YFSETQ. The V gene lost 0 bases and the J gene lost 9 bases, with 8 bases spanning the gap. The CDR3 consists of 12 residues. CDR3 in amino acids: CASSLEGRTQYF. Here the CDR3 DNA reads TGCGCCAGCAGCTTGGAGGGGCGGACGCAGTATTTT.

This clone came up a few times. The rearrangement joins TRBV27 to TRBJ1-5; D ambiguous. Trimming cost V 5 bases and J 5 bases, with 19 bases left between them. The CDR3 contains 16 residues. CDR1 and CDR2 (germline): MNHEY, SMNVEV (reference sequence). Written as DNA, the CDR3 is TGTGCCAGCAGTCCGATACCCGGGGTCAGACATCAGCCCCAGCATTTT. Translated: CASSPIPGVRHQPQHF.

This chain uses TRBV5-5 with TRBJ2-2, with 9 bases identical to TRBD1. This CDR3 is 16 amino acids long. Germline V CDR1 and CDR2: SGHKS, YYEKEE (reference sequence). V trimming: 5 bases; J trimming: 4 bases; junction bases outside the gene matches: 9. DNA of the CDR3: TGTGCCAGCAGATCCCGGACAGGGGCAGGCACCGGGGAGCTGTTTTTT. This sequence encodes CASRSRTGAGTGELFF.

The rearrangement uses TRBV7-9 and TRBJ2-1; 9 nucleotides agree with TRBD2. Germline V CDR1 and CDR2: SEHNR, FQNEAQ (reference sequence). There are 16 residues in the CDR3. V was pared by 0 bases and J by 0 bases, with 0 bases of the junction left unmatched. The CDR3 loop reads CASSLASGSSYNEQFF. DNA for the CDR3: TGTGCCAGCAGCTTAGCTAGCGGGAGCTCCTACAATGAGCAGTTCTTC.

The gene calls are TRBV18 and TRBJ2-7; 8 positions match TRBD1. Trimming at V came to 6 bases and at J to 4 bases, leaving 8 bases not matched to a gene. The CDR3 is 14 amino acids. In germline, CDR1 is KGHSH, CDR2 LQKENI. CDR3 amino acids: CASSTSRGRYEQYF. The CDR3 nucleotides read TGTGCCAGCTCGACATCCAGGGGGCGATACGAGCAGTACTTC.

The rearrangement joins TRBV18 to TRBJ2-1; unclear D gene. V was cut by 3 bases and J by 0 bases, with 12 bases left in between. Germline CDR1 is KGHSH and CDR2 is LQKENI. The CDR3 has 16 residues. DNA for the CDR3: TGTGCCAGCTCACCTCCGGCCAGCGCCTCCTACAATGAGCAGTTCTTC. The encoded protein is CASSPPASASYNEQFF. The full variable domain, in which reference TRBV18 and TRBJ2-1 provide the parts outside the CDR3, is NAGVMQNPRHLVRRRGQEARLRCSPMKGHSHVYWYRQLPEEGLKFMVYLQKENIIDESGMPKERFSAEFPKEGPSILRIQQVVRGDSAAYFCASSPPASASYNEQFFGPGTRLTVL.

This sequence joins TRBV5-1 and TRBJ2-1; 7 nucleotides agree with TRBD2. Unmatched junction bases numbered 7, after V lost 2 bases and J lost 8 bases. The germline CDR1 and CDR2 sequences are SGHRS and YFSETQ. The length of the CDR3 is 14 residues. In nucleotides, the CDR3 is TGCGCCAGCAGCTTAAGGACTAGTCAGGATGAGCAGTTCTTC. Its translation: CASSLRTSQDEQFF.

The gene calls are TRBV27 and TRBJ1-1, with D hard to call. V was cut by 4 bases and J by 8 bases, with 17 bases left in between. Germline CDR1 is MNHEY and CDR2 is SMNVEV (reference sequence). The CDR3 is 14 residues long. The CDR3 coding sequence is TGTGCCAGCAGTTCCCCCGGGAACGCAGTGGAAGCTTTCTTT. It translates to CASSSPGNAVEAFF.

The CDR3 region has the DNA TGTGCCAGCACCCCGGGACAGAGACCATCGGATACGCAGTATTTT. Protein product: CASTPGQRPSDTQYF. The V call is TRBV9, the J call TRBJ2-3; 7 bases map to TRBD1. Per the germline V gene, CDR1 is SGDLS and CDR2 is YYNGEE. The CDR3 contains 15 residues. V lost 6 bases to trimming and J lost 6 bases; unmatched junction nucleotides: 13.